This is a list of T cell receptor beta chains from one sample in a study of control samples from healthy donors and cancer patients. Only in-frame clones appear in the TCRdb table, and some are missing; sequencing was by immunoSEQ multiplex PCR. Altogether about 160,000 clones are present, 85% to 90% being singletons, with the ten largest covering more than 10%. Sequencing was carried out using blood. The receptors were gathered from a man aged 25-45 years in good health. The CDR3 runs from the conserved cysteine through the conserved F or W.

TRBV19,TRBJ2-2,CASRGGSLVGELFF
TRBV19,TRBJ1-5,CASSLGTGNQPQHF
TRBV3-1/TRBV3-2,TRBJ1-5,CASSQDPPGNNQPQHF
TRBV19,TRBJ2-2,CASSTPGTGATGELFF
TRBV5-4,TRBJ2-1,CASSSRSDLYNEQFF
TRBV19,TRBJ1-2,CARTGEQKTTF
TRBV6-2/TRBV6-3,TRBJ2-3,CASSYGGTDTQYF
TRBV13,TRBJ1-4,CASSGAPWGTAFATNEKLFF
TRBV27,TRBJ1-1,CASGPGTLHTEAFF
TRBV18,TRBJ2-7,CASSQQKRGGLDEQYF
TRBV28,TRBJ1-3,CASSLTGAGNTIYF
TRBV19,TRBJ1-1,CASSSDTGGFVTEAFF
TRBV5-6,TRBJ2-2,CASSLGRYTGELFF
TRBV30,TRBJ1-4,CAWSGKGVGNNEKLFF
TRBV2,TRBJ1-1,CASTGQGRNTEAFF
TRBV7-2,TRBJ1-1,CASSSGPFGRNTEAFF
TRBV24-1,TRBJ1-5,CATSEAGTNQPQHF
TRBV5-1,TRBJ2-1,CASSLVAGGYNEQFF
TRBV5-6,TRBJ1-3,CASSLGHTGGPIYF
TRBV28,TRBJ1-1,CASSTLTRNTEAFF
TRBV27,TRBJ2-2,CASSFRGSGTGELFF
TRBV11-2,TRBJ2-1,CASSLSGQGLNEQFF
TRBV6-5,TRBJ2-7,CASSRGESYEQYF
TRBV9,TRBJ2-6,CASSVPGTSGSGANVLTF
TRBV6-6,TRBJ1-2,CASSYLTGYGYTF
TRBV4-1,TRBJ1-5,CASSQVVIGARSNQPQHF
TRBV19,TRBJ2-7,CASSAQGSYEQYF
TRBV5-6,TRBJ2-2,CAGSRDGGIQTGELFF
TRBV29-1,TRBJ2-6,CSVSLLAGANVLTF
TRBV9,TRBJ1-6,CASSDDAGNSPLHF
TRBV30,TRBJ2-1,CAWYGASGSLSYNEQFF
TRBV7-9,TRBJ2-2,CASSFRPTGELFF
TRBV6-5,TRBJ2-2,CASAWGSFTGELFF
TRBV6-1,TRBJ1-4,CASSEALYREWNEKLFF
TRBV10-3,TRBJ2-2,CAITDRDRGISGELFF
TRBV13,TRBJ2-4,CASSPPPTGGIQYF
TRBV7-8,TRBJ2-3,CAIRDYSDTQYF
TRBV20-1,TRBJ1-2,CSARVEGIITF
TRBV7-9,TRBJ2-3,CASSFSRLAGGPADTQYF
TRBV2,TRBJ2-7,CASSLGQGMWYEQYF
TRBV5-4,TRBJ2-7,CASSLTGTGSVEQYF
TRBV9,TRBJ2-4,CASSPGLADKNIQYF
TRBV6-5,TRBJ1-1,CASRRQGLTNTEAFF
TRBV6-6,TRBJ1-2,CASEQDRRGNGYTF
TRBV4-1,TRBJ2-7,CASSQEDGTGGSF
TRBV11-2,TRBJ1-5,CASSLENSRQPQHF
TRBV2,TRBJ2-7,CASSRQGAFPSYEQYF